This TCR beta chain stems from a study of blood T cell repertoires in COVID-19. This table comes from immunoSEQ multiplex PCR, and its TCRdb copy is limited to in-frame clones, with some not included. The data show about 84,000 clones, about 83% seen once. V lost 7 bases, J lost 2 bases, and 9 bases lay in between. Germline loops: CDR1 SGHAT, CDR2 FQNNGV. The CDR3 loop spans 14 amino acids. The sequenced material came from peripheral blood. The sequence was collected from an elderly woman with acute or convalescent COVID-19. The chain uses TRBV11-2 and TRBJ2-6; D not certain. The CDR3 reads CASTFLTGANVLTF. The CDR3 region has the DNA TGTGCCAGCACCTTCTTAACTGGGGCCAACGTCCTGACTTTC.